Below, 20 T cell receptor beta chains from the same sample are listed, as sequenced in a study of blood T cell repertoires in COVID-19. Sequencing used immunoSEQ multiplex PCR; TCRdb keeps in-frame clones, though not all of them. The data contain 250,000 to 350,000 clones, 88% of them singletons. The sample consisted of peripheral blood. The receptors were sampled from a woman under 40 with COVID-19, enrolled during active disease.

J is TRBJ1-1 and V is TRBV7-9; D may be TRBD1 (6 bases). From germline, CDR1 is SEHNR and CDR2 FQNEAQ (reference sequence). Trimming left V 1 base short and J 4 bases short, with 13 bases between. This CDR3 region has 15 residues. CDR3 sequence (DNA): TGTGCCAGCAGCTTAGGAATGGGGGCGTTCACTGAAGCTTTCTTT. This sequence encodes CASSLGMGAFTEAFF.

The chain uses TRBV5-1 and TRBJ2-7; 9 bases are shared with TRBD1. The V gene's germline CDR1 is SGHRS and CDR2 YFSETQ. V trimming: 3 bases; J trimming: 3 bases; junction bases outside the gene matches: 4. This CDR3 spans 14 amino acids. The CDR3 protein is CASSYPGQGYEQYF. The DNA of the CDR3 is TGCGCCAGCAGCTACCCGGGACAGGGCTACGAGCAGTACTTC.

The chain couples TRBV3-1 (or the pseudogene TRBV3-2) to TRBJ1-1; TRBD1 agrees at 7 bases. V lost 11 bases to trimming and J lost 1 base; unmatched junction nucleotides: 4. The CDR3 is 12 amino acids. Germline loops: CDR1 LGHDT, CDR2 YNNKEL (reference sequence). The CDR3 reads CARRDRNTEAFF. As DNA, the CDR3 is TGTGCCCGGAGGGACAGGAACACTGAAGCTTTCTTT.

The CDR3 DNA sequence: TGTGCCAGCAGTCGCCAGGGGTATGGAAACACCATATATTTT. Protein sequence: CASSRQGYGNTIYF. The chain combines TRBV27 with TRBJ1-3, with D tentatively TRBD1 (6 bases). V lost 5 bases to trimming and J lost 3 bases, with 11 bases between them. Germline values: CDR1 MNHEY, CDR2 SMNVEV (reference sequence). The CDR3 sequence is 14 residues long.

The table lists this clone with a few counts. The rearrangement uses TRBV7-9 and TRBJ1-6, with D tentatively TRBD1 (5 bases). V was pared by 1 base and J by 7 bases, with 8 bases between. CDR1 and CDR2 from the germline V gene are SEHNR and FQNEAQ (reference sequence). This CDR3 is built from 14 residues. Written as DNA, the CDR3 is TGTGCCAGCAGCTTAGGGGGGGAAAATTCACCCCTCCACTTT. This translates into CASSLGGENSPLHF.

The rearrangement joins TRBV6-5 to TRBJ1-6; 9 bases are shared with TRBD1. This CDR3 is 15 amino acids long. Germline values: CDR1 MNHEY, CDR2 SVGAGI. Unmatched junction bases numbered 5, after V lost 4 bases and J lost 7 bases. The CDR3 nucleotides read TGTGCCAGCAGTTCAACAGGACAGGGGAATTCACCCCTCCACTTT. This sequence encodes CASSSTGQGNSPLHF.

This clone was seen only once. CDR3 amino acids: CASSPRDSGSTDTQYF. CDR3 DNA sequence: TGTGCCAGCAGTCCACGGGACTCCGGGAGCACAGATACGCAGTATTTT. This chain joins TRBV27 and TRBJ2-3, with a tentative D call TRBD2 (6 bases). The V gene's germline CDR1 is MNHEY and CDR2 SMNVEV (reference sequence). V gave up 5 bases and J gave up 0 bases, with 15 bases separating them. The CDR3 covers 16 residues.

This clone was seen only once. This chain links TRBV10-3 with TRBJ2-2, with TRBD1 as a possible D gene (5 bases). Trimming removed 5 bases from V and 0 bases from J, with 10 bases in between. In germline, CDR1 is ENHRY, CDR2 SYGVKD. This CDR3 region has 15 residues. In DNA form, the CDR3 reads TGTGCCATCAGTAAACAGGCCGCGAACACCGGGGAGCTGTTTTTT. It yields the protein CAISKQAANTGELFF.

For the CDR3, the DNA is TGTGCCAGCAGCTGGGCGGGTCCGGACTACGAGCAGTACTTC. The encoded protein is CASSWAGPDYEQYF. The rearrangement joins TRBV5-6 to TRBJ2-7, with D maybe TRBD2 (5 bases). Trimming left V 3 bases short and J 3 bases short, with 13 bases between. Germline V CDR1 and CDR2: SGHDT, YYEEEE. The CDR3 has 14 residues.

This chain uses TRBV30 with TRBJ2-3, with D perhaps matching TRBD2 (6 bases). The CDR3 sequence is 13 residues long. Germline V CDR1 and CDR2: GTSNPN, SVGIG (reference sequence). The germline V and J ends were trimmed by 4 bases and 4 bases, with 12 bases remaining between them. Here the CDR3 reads CAWTDPGADTQYF. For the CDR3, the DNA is TGTGCCTGGACAGACCCGGGGGCAGATACGCAGTATTTT.

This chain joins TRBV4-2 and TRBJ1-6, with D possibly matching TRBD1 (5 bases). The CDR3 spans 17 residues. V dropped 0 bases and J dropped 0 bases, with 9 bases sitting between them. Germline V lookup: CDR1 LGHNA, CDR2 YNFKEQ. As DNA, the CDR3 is TGTGCCAGCAGCCAAGAGGGGCTTAGCTCCTATAATTCACCCCTCCACTTT. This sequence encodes CASSQEGLSSYNSPLHF.

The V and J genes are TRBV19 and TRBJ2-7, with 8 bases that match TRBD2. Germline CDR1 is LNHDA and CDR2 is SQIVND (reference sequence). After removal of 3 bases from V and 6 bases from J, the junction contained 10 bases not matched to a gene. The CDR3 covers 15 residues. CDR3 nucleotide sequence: TGTGCCAGTAGTATCGGTGCCGGGAGGGCTGCCGAGCAGTACTTC. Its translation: CASSIGAGRAAEQYF.

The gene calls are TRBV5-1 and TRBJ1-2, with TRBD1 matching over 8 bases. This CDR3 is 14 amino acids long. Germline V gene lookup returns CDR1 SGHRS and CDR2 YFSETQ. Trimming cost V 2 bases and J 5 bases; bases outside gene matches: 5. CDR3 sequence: CASSFETGVYGYTF. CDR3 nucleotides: TGCGCCAGCAGCTTTGAGACAGGGGTATATGGCTACACCTTC.

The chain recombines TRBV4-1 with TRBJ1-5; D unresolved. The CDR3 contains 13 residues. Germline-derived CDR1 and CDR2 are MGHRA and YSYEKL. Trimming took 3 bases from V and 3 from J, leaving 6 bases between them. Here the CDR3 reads CASSHLNNQPQHF. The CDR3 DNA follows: TGCGCCAGCAGCCATCTTAACAATCAGCCCCAGCATTTT.

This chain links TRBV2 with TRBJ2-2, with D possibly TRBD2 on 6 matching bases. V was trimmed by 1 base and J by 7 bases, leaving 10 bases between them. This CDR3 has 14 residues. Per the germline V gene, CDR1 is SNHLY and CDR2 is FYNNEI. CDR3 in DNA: TGTGCCAGCAGTGAAGGGAGGGCTGGCGGGGAGCTGTTTTTT. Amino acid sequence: CASSEGRAGGELFF.

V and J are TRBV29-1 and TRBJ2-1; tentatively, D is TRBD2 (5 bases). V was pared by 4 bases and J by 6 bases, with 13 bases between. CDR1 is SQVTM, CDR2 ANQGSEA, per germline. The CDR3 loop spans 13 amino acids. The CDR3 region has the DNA TGCAGCGTTGCCCGTGGTGGGAGCAATGAGCAGTTCTTC. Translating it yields CSVARGGSNEQFF.

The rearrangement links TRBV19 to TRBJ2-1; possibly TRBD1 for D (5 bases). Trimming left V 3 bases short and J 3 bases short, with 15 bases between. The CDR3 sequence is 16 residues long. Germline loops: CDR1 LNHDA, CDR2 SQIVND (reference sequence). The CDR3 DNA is TGTGCCAGTAGTATGGTCGGCAGGGTGCTCTACAATGAGCAGTTCTTC. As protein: CASSMVGRVLYNEQFF.

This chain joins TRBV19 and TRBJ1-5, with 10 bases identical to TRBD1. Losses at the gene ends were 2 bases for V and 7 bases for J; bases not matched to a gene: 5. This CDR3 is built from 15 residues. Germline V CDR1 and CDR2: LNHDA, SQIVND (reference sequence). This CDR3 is CASSIYGQGEQPQHF. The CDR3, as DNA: TGTGCCAGTAGTATATACGGACAGGGGGAACAGCCCCAGCATTTT.

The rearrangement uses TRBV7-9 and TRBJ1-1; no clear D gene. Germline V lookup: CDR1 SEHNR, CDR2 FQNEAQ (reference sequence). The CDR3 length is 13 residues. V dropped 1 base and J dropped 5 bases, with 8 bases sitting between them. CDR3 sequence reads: CASSLDSQTEAFF. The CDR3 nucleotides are TGTGCCAGCAGCTTAGACAGTCAAACTGAAGCTTTCTTT.

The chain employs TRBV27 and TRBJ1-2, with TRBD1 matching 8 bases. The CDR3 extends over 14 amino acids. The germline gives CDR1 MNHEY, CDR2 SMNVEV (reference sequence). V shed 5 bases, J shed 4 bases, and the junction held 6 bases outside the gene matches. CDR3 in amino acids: CASSPTGTGYGYTF. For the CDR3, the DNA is TGTGCCAGCAGTCCCACCGGGACAGGCTATGGCTACACCTTC.